This entry lists 12 T cell receptor beta chains sequenced from one sample in a study of blood T cell repertoires in COVID-19. The assay was immunoSEQ multiplex PCR, and TCRdb's table has in-frame clones only and misses some. The sample lists 200,000 or so clones, around nine tenths occurring once. The sequenced sample consisted of peripheral blood. These receptors all come from a woman between 35 and 50 years old who had recovered from COVID-19.

This chain links TRBV27 with TRBJ1-5; TRBD1 aligns across 10 bases. The CDR3 is 16 amino acids. The germline V gene has CDR1 MNHEY and CDR2 SMNVEV (reference sequence). J gave up 0 bases and V 6 bases, and 5 bases lay outside the gene matches. The CDR3 bases are TGTGCCAGCAGCAAGGGACAGGGGATTAGCAATCAGCCCCAGCATTTT. It is translated as CASSKGQGISNQPQHF.

The chain joins TRBV5-1 to TRBJ1-2; 10 bases align to TRBD1. The germline gives CDR1 SGHRS, CDR2 YFSETQ. The V gene end was trimmed by 3 bases and the J gene end by 2 bases; junction bases not matched to a gene: 4. The CDR3 loop spans 15 amino acids. The CDR3 region has the DNA TGCGCCAGCAGCTGGGGGACAGGGGCAAACTATGGCTACACCTTC. Residues: CASSWGTGANYGYTF.

This sequence joins TRBV5-4 and TRBJ2-7, with 10 positions matching TRBD2. Germline V gives CDR1 SGHNT, CDR2 YYREEE (reference sequence). The trim removed 1 base at V and 3 bases at J, leaving 1 base unmatched. This CDR3 is 14 amino acids long. DNA of the CDR3: TGTGCCAGCAGCTTGACTAGCGGGAACTACGAGCAGTACTTC. Protein: CASSLTSGNYEQYF.

The chain couples TRBV9 to TRBJ2-5; D ambiguous. Germline-derived CDR1 and CDR2 are SGDLS and YYNGEE. The V and J ends lost 0 bases and 5 bases respectively, with 8 bases between them. The CDR3 loop spans 13 amino acids. CDR3 loop: CASSVDPGETQYF. The CDR3 DNA reads as TGTGCCAGCAGCGTAGACCCCGGGGAGACCCAGTACTTC.

The rearrangement links TRBV6-5 to TRBJ2-1, with D unresolved. The CDR3 length is 13 residues. CDR1 MNHEY and CDR2 SVGAGI come from the germline V gene. Deletions cut 0 bases from V and 10 bases from J, with 10 bases between. The CDR3 DNA sequence: TGTGCCAGCAGTTACTCGATGAGCGAAGAGCAGTTCTTC. Translating gives CASSYSMSEEQFF.

The chain couples TRBV7-9 to TRBJ2-3, with TRBD2 identical over 9 bases. CDR3 length: 17 residues. Germline V gene sequence: CDR1 SEHNR, CDR2 FQNEAQ (reference sequence). Trimming took 5 bases from V and 6 from J; bases not matched to a gene: 15. This chain's CDR3 is CASSHSGSGRPGDTQYF. Written as DNA, the CDR3 is TGTGCCAGCAGCCATAGCGGGAGCGGTCGGCCGGGGGATACGCAGTATTTT.

This chain joins TRBV5-1 and TRBJ2-7; 8 nucleotides line up with TRBD1. This CDR3 is 15 amino acids long. Germline loops: CDR1 SGHRS, CDR2 YFSETQ. The J segment lost 3 bases and the V segment lost 0 bases, leaving 5 bases of the junction unmatched. CDR3 in amino acids: CASSLEQGEFYEQYF. In DNA form, the CDR3 reads TGCGCCAGCAGCTTGGAACAGGGGGAATTCTACGAGCAGTACTTC. Together with reference TRBV5-1 and TRBJ2-7, the CDR3 gives the full variable domain: KAGVTQTPRYLIKTRGQQVTLSCSPISGHRSVSWYQQTPGQGLQFLFEYFSETQRNKGNFPGRFSGRQFSNSRSEMNVSTLELGDSALYLCASSLEQGEFYEQYFGPGTRLTVT.

The chain couples TRBV6-2 or TRBV6-3 to TRBJ2-7; TRBD1 is a possible D gene (5 bases). Trimming pared 6 bases from V and 2 bases from J, leaving 14 bases between. The CDR3 contains 14 residues. Germline CDR1 and CDR2: MNHEY and SVGEGT. The CDR3 loop is CASSMGQYTYEQYF. CDR3 DNA: TGTGCCAGCAGCATGGGGCAGTATACCTACGAGCAGTACTTC.

The chain has TRBV7-2 and TRBJ2-6, with TRBD2 matching over 13 bases. Germline loops: CDR1 SGHTA, CDR2 FQGNSA. Trimming at V came to 1 base and at J to 4 bases, leaving 7 bases not matched to a gene. The length of the CDR3 is 19 residues. CDR3 sequence: CASSLGGLAGATGANVLTF. In nucleotides, the CDR3 is TGTGCCAGCAGCTTAGGTGGACTAGCGGGAGCTACGGGGGCCAACGTCCTGACTTTC.

The V gene is TRBV15, the J gene TRBJ1-2, with D perhaps matching TRBD1 (5 bases). The CDR3 runs to 14 residues. Germline lookup yields CDR1 LNHNV and CDR2 YYDKDF (reference sequence). Trimming pared 8 bases from V and 0 bases from J, leaving 13 bases between. The chain's CDR3 is CATQLSTANYGYTF. CDR3 DNA sequence: TGTGCCACCCAACTCTCGACAGCTAACTATGGCTACACCTTC.

For the CDR3, the DNA is TGTGCCAGCAGCGCCCGACACGGCCCGTTTGAAAAACTGTTTTTT. It codes for CASSARHGPFEKLFF. The chain uses TRBV7-2 and TRBJ1-4; the D is unclear. CDR1 is SGHTA, CDR2 FQGNSA, per germline. The CDR3 covers 15 residues. V lost 5 bases and J lost 7, with 17 bases in between.

The V gene is TRBV30, the J gene TRBJ2-2, with D maybe TRBD2 (6 bases). V was shortened by 4 bases and J by 7 bases, with 22 bases between the two germline ends. The germline gives CDR1 GTSNPN, CDR2 SVGIG (reference sequence). CDR3 size: 16 residues. CDR3: CAWIPGMGGFGGELFF. Here the CDR3 DNA reads TGTGCCTGGATACCGGGAATGGGGGGTTTCGGCGGGGAGCTGTTTTTT. The whole variable domain, filled in from reference TRBV30 and TRBJ2-2, reads SQTIHQWPATLVQPVGSPLSLECTVEGTSNPNLYWYRQAAGRGLQLLFYSVGIGQISSEVPQNLSASRPQDRQFILSSKKLLLSDSGFYLCAWIPGMGGFGGELFFGEGSRLTVL.